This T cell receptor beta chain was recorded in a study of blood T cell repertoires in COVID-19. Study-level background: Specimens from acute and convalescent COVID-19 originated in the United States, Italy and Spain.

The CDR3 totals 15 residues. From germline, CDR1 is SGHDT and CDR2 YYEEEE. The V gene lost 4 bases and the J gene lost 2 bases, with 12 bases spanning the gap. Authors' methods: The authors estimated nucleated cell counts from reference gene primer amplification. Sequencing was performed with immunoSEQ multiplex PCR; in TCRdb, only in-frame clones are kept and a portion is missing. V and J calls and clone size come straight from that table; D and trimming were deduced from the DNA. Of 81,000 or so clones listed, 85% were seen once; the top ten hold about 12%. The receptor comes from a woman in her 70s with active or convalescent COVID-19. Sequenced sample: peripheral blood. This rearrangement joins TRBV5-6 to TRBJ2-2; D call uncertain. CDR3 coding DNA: TGTGCCAGCAGCACTGCTGCGTTAAACACCGGGGAGCTGTTTTTT. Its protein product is CASSTAALNTGELFF.